Listed here are 27 T cell receptor beta chains from one sample, sequenced in a study of beta chain features in type 1 diabetes. Study results and caveats: Significant though moderate, a shortening of TCRB CDR3s appeared in all four CD4+ subsets of Type 1 diabetes patients.

Expressed TCRB transcripts were sequenced, since all the RNA that had been isolated was reverse transcribed. Some clones are missing from TCRdb's copy, which holds only in-frame ones; the method was immunoSEQ multiplex PCR. The repertoire includes approximately 730,000 clones, around an eighth of them detected once, and approximately 0.021% sits in the top ten. These TCRs are of unknown antigen specificity. What was sequenced was naive CD4+ T cells from blood. These receptor sequences come from a man aged 18 to 29 with type 1 diabetes.

This clone was recorded a few times. The chain has TRBV28 and TRBJ1-2; D call uncertain. V lost 5 bases, J lost 6 bases, and 7 bases lay in between. The CDR3 extends over 11 amino acids. Germline assignment: CDR1 MDHEN and CDR2 SYDVKM. This chain's CDR3 is CASSPGNGYTF. CDR3 DNA: TGTGCCAGCAGTCCGGGCAATGGCTACACCTTC.

Only a few counts were recorded for this clone. The J gene is TRBJ2-7, the V gene TRBV6-5; D could derive from TRBD1 or TRBD2 (5 bases each). The V gene's germline CDR1 is MNHEY and CDR2 SVGAGI. The CDR3 is made up of 13 amino acids. Trimming removed 6 bases from V and 4 bases from J, with 13 bases in between. CDR3 loop: CASSEGLRYEQYF. DNA of the CDR3: TGTGCCAGCAGCGAGGGGTTGCGGTACGAGCAGTACTTC.

This clone appeared a few times. The V and J genes are TRBV4-1 and TRBJ2-5; D not resolved. CDR3 length: 15 amino acids. In germline, CDR1 is MGHRA, CDR2 YSYEKL. Deletions cut 3 bases from V and 5 bases from J, with 16 bases between. The CDR3: CASSHPGRARETQYF. The DNA for the CDR3 is TGCGCCAGCAGCCATCCCGGACGAGCGAGGGAGACCCAGTACTTC.

The chain couples TRBV12-5 to TRBJ1-1, with 8 nucleotides matching TRBD1. Trimming removed 6 bases from V and 3 bases from J; junction bases left unmatched: 6. This CDR3 is built from 14 residues. Per germline, CDR1 LGHNT and CDR2 FRNRAP. The CDR3 DNA follows: TGTGCTAGTGGGCCTCAGGGGGCGGACACTGAAGCTTTCTTT. Protein sequence: CASGPQGADTEAFF.

In this sample, this clone turned up a few times. J is TRBJ1-4 and V is TRBV7-9, with D possibly TRBD1 on 5 matching bases. Trimming took 4 bases from V and 2 from J, leaving 14 bases between them. Germline V gives CDR1 SEHNR, CDR2 FQNEAQ (reference sequence). CDR3 length: 16 residues. CDR3 region: CASSSRVPQTNEKLFF. The DNA of the CDR3 is TGTGCCAGCAGCTCCAGGGTCCCTCAGACTAATGAAAAACTGTTTTTT.

Only a few counts were recorded for this clone. The chain recombines TRBV6-1 with TRBJ2-5; perhaps D is TRBD1 or TRBD2 (5 bases each). The ends were cut back, 2 bases at V and 5 bases at J, with 18 bases in the middle. Germline lookup yields CDR1 MNHNS and CDR2 SASEGT. This CDR3 has 16 amino acids. CDR3 DNA: TGTGCCAGCAGTGAATTCAGGATAGAGGGGCGGGAGACCCAGTACTTC. This sequence encodes CASSEFRIEGRETQYF.

The chain uses TRBV28 and TRBJ1-6, with TRBD1 matching over 8 bases. Germline assignment: CDR1 MDHEN and CDR2 SYDVKM. The CDR3 length is 15 residues. The V gene end was trimmed by 10 bases and the J gene end by 5 bases; junction bases not matched to a gene: 10. The CDR3 DNA reads TGTGCCACCACCCCCTCGGGACAGGATAATTCACCCCTCCACTTT. Amino acids: CATTPSGQDNSPLHF.

This clone was seen only a few times. The chain combines TRBV30 with TRBJ1-5; no definite D call. The V and J ends lost 0 bases and 10 bases respectively, with 13 bases between them. CDR3 length: 13 amino acids. From germline, CDR1 is GTSNPN and CDR2 SVGIG (reference sequence). CDR3 sequence: CAWSVLPAIPQHF. In nucleotides, the CDR3 is TGTGCCTGGAGTGTACTTCCGGCGATTCCCCAGCATTTT.

This clone occurred once. The chain recombines TRBV5-4 with TRBJ1-2, with a weak D call TRBD1 (6 bases). The CDR3 has 13 amino acids. The germline gives CDR1 SGHNT, CDR2 YYREEE (reference sequence). Between the trimmed V and J ends, which lost 3 bases and 6 bases, there was a span of 12 bases. CDR3 in DNA: TGTGCCAGCAGCTCACAGGGCTACGATGGCTACACCTTC. Translating it yields CASSSQGYDGYTF.

This clone appeared a few times. V and J are TRBV6-4 and TRBJ1-1, with 8 nucleotides matching TRBD1. Germline V lookup: CDR1 MRHNA, CDR2 SNTAGT. V gave up 5 bases and J gave up 6 bases; unmatched junction bases: 8. The CDR3 has 14 amino acids. The chain's CDR3 is CASSLDRDGPEAFF. The CDR3 DNA reads as TGTGCCAGCAGTCTGGACAGGGACGGTCCTGAAGCTTTCTTT.

The rearrangement uses TRBV10-3 and TRBJ2-1; TRBD2 matches 9 bases. The trim removed 4 bases at V and 8 bases at J, leaving 9 bases unmatched. Germline loops: CDR1 ENHRY, CDR2 SYGVKD. The CDR3 has 15 amino acids. The chain's CDR3 is CAISVSSGALDEQFF. The CDR3 DNA reads as TGTGCCATCAGTGTTTCTAGCGGGGCCTTGGATGAGCAGTTCTTC.

The chain links TRBV6-5 to TRBJ2-6; tentatively, D is TRBD1 (6 bases). The CDR3 spans 15 residues. Trimming removed 8 bases at V and 2 bases at J, with 13 bases between. Germline CDR1 is MNHEY and CDR2 is SVGAGI. Written as DNA, the CDR3 is TGTGCCAGCCGGGACATAATTCCTGGGGCCAACGTCCTGACTTTC. This sequence encodes CASRDIIPGANVLTF.

V usage is TRBV4-1 and J usage is TRBJ2-6; D unresolved. Between the trimmed V and J ends, which lost 0 bases and 0 bases, there was a span of 6 bases. The CDR3 is 16 amino acids. Germline CDR1 is MGHRA and CDR2 is YSYEKL. The DNA of the CDR3 is TGCGCCAGCAGCCAAGAACGAGACTCTGGGGCCAACGTCCTGACTTTC. It encodes CASSQERDSGANVLTF.

This clone has only a few counts. CDR3 nucleotides: TGTGCCAGCGTAACATCCTACGAGCAGTACTTC. Protein: CASVTSYEQYF. The V gene is TRBV7-8, the J gene TRBJ2-7; no reliable D call. The CDR3 length is 11 residues. CDR1 and CDR2 from the germline V gene are SGHVS and FQNEAQ. V lost 8 bases to trimming and J lost 1 base, with 6 bases between them.

This clone was recorded a few times. The chain is built from TRBV30 and TRBJ2-7; 15 bases match TRBD2. The junction had 8 bases not matched to a gene; V was cut back by 2 bases and J by 6 bases. CDR1 and CDR2 (germline): GTSNPN, SVGIG (reference sequence). The CDR3 sequence is 16 residues long. The CDR3 coding sequence is TGTGCCTGGAGTCTACCTCCGGGACTAGCGGGAGGCGAGCAGTACTTC. Protein product: CAWSLPPGLAGGEQYF.

This chain uses TRBV11-3 with TRBJ2-5; D call uncertain. CDR3 length: 14 amino acids. The V end lost 1 base, the J end lost 5 bases, and 11 bases lay between the germline ends. In germline, CDR1 is SGHNT, CDR2 YENEEA. Here the CDR3 DNA reads TGTGCCAGCAGCTTAGGGGGTTCCTGGGAGACCCAGTACTTC. Translation gives CASSLGGSWETQYF.

This clone showed up just a few times. The V gene is TRBV29-1, the J gene TRBJ1-2; unclear D gene. V was clipped by 2 bases and J by 4 bases, with 8 bases between them. The CDR3 is 12 residues long. The germline CDR1 and CDR2 sequences are SQVTM and ANQGSEA. The CDR3 spells CSVEHSSYGYTF. CDR3 bases: TGCAGCGTTGAACACAGCTCCTATGGCTACACCTTC.

This clone occurred a few times. This chain links TRBV7-2 with TRBJ2-7; D not resolved. V lost 7 bases, J lost 7 bases, and 20 bases lay in between. The CDR3 contains 14 residues. Germline loops: CDR1 SGHTA, CDR2 FQGNSA. The CDR3 loop reads CASTSTVVFGEQYF. The DNA for the CDR3 is TGTGCCAGCACCTCGACTGTGGTTTTCGGGGAGCAGTACTTC.

This sequence joins TRBV7-8 and TRBJ2-5; 15 bases are shared with TRBD2. Germline V lookup: CDR1 SGHVS, CDR2 FQNEAQ. This CDR3 has 16 residues. Trimming took 5 bases from V and 6 from J; bases not matched to a gene: 7. In DNA, the CDR3 is TGTGCCAGCAGCCGCCCGGGACTAGCGGGGGGAAAGACCCAGTACTTC. This gives the protein CASSRPGLAGGKTQYF.

This clone was counted between two and nine times. The CDR3 bases are TGTGCCTGGAGAGGGGTTAACTATGGCTACACCTTC. Protein sequence: CAWRGVNYGYTF. The chain recombines TRBV30 with TRBJ1-2, with a tentative D call TRBD1 (5 bases). This CDR3 has 12 residues. Germline V gene sequence: CDR1 GTSNPN, CDR2 SVGIG (reference sequence). Trimming cost V 3 bases and J 1 base, with 6 bases left between them.

This clone was counted between two and nine times. This rearrangement joins TRBV5-4 to TRBJ2-7; TRBD1 matches 7 bases. The CDR3 contains 13 residues. V dropped 4 bases and J dropped 2; count of bases not matched to a gene: 3. Germline assignment: CDR1 SGHNT and CDR2 YYREEE (reference sequence). The CDR3 region is CASSKDRTYEQYF. CDR3 coding DNA: TGTGCCAGCAGCAAGGACAGGACCTACGAGCAGTACTTC.

This clone was observed a handful of times. V and J are TRBV10-3 and TRBJ2-1; possible D gene TRBD1, 6 bases. Trimming removed 11 bases at V and 10 bases at J, with 24 bases between. This CDR3 region has 14 residues. The V gene's germline CDR1 is ENHRY and CDR2 SYGVKD. This CDR3 is CASNDLSWTDEQFF. CDR3 bases: TGTGCCTCTAATGATCTGAGCTGGACAGACGAGCAGTTCTTC.

This clone was seen more than once but under ten times. The V and J genes are TRBV2 and TRBJ1-2, with 10 positions matching TRBD1. Germline values: CDR1 SNHLY, CDR2 FYNNEI. The length of the CDR3 is 12 residues. The junction had 6 bases not matched to a gene; V was cut back by 11 bases and J by 6 bases. CDR3 protein: CAGTGAFNGYTF. The CDR3 bases are TGTGCCGGGACAGGGGCATTTAATGGCTACACCTTC.

A word on this clone: Other DNA sequences in this sample translate to the same CDR3. This chain links TRBV5-1 with TRBJ2-5; 9 positions match TRBD2. Germline V CDR1 and CDR2: SGHRS, YFSETQ. J lost 5 bases, V lost 0 bases, and 5 bases had no gene match. The CDR3 is 15 amino acids. The CDR3 DNA follows: TGCGCCAGCAGCTTGGGGCTAGCGGGGACCGAGACCCAGTACTTC. Amino acid sequence: CASSLGLAGTETQYF.

CDR3 DNA: TGTGCCAGTGTTGACGGGGGTACCGATACGCAGTATTTT. Translation: CASVDGGTDTQYF. V usage is TRBV28 and J usage is TRBJ2-3; D may be TRBD2 (6 bases). Trimming stripped 9 bases from V and 6 bases from J, with 16 bases between. CDR1 is MDHEN, CDR2 SYDVKM, per germline. This CDR3 spans 13 amino acids.

This chain connects TRBV7-9 to TRBJ1-6; TRBD1 matches at 8 bases. Germline assignment: CDR1 SEHNR and CDR2 FQNEAQ (reference sequence). The CDR3 is 13 residues long. The J segment lost 7 bases and the V segment lost 8 bases, leaving 4 bases of the junction unmatched. The CDR3, as DNA: TGTGCCAGCGCGGGACAGGCAAATTCACCCCTCCACTTT. Protein: CASAGQANSPLHF.

This rearrangement joins TRBV6-1 to TRBJ1-5, with no clear D. V gave up 2 bases and J gave up 7 bases, with 6 bases separating them. Germline V gene lookup returns CDR1 MNHNS and CDR2 SASEGT. The length of the CDR3 is 12 residues. CDR3 coding DNA: TGTGCCAGCAGTGAATCCTCCCAGCCCCAGCATTTT. Amino acid sequence: CASSESSQPQHF.